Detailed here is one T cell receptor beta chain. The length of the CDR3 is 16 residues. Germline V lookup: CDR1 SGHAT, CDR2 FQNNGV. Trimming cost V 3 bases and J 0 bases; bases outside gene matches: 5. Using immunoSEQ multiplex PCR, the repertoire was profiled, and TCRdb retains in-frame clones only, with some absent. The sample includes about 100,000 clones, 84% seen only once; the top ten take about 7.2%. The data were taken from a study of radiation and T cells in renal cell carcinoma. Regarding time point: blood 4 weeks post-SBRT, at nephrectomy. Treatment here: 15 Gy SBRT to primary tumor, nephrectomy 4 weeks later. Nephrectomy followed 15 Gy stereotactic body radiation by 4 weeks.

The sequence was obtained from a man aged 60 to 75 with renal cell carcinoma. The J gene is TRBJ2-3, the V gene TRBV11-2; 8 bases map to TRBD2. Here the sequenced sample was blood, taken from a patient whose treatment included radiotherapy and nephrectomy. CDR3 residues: CASSFSGGRSTDTQYF. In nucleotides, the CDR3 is TGTGCCAGCAGCTTCTCAGGCGGGAGGAGCACAGATACGCAGTATTTT.